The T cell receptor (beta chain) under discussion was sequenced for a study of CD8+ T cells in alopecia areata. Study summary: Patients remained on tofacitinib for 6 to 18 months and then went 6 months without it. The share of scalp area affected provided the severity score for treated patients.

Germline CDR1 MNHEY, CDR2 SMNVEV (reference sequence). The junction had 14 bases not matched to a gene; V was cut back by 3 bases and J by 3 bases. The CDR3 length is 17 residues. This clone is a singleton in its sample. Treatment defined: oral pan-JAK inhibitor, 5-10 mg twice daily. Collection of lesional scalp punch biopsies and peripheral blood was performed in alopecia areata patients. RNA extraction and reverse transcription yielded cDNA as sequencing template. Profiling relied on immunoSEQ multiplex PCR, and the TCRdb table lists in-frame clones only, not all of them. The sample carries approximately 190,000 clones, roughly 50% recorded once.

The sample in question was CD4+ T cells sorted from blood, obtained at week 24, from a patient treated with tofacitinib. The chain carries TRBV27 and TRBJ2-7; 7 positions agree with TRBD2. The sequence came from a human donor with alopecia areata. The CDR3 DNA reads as TGTGCCAGCAGTTTTGGGACGGTAGGGACTACATTCTACGAGCAGTACTTC. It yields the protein CASSFGTVGTTFYEQYF.